This TCR beta chain comes out of a study of monozygotic twins with inflammatory bowel disease. Germline loops: CDR1 DFQATT, CDR2 SNEGSKA (reference sequence). The CDR3 extends over 14 amino acids. From the 5' RACE reads, TCRdb lists one entry per CDR3 protein and no DNA. The table for this sample gives about 210,000 distinct CDR3 sequences. V usage is TRBV20-1 and J usage is TRBJ2-1; TCRdb names TRBD1, which stays unverified in the absence of DNA. This clonotype was sampled from a human donor with ulcerative colitis or Crohn's disease, or a healthy co-twin of an affected twin (not recorded which). Sequenced material: blood. CDR3 loop: CSAIGGPDGLEQFF.